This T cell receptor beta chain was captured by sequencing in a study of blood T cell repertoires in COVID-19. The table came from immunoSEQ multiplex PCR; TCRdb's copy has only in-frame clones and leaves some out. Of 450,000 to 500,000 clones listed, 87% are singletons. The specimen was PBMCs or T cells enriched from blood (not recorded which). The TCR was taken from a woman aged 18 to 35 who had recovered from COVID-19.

Here the CDR3 DNA reads TGCGCCAGCTCCCCGTCCAGGGGGCGCGATGGCTACACCTTC. Its protein product is CASSPSRGRDGYTF. The chain carries TRBV10-1 and TRBJ1-2, with 8 bases matching TRBD1. Germline loops: CDR1 WNHNN, CDR2 SYGVQD (reference sequence). The ends lost 8 bases at V and 6 bases at J; junction bases unmatched: 11. This CDR3 spans 14 amino acids.